Listed here are 24 T cell receptor beta chains from one sample, sequenced in a study of cytomegalovirus exposure and HLA in healthy donors. PCR amplification relied on 60 Vbeta primers (plus 13 Jbeta primers). Sequencing used immunoSEQ multiplex PCR; TCRdb keeps in-frame clones, though not all of them. The data contain about 160,000 clones, more than 70% of them singletons. Sequenced input: PBMCs. These TCRs come from a male donor in good health and CMV-seropositive.

The chain is built from TRBV5-1 and TRBJ1-1; no definite D call. Germline V gives CDR1 SGHRS, CDR2 YFSETQ. V lost 7 bases and J 0 bases, leaving 13 bases between the germline ends. The CDR3 length is 14 residues. The CDR3 DNA reads TGCGCCAGCCGTCGCCGCCAGGTGAACACTGAAGCTTTCTTT. It encodes CASRRRQVNTEAFF.

V and J are TRBV19 and TRBJ2-3; 7 bases agree with TRBD2. J gave up 2 bases and V 1 base, and 3 bases lay outside the gene matches. Germline lookup yields CDR1 LNHDA and CDR2 SQIVND (reference sequence). There are 15 residues in the CDR3. CDR3 protein: CASSIGLAATDTQYF. CDR3 coding DNA: TGTGCCAGTAGTATAGGGCTAGCGGCCACAGATACGCAGTATTTT.

V and J are TRBV4-1 and TRBJ2-2; D is ambiguous. The length of the CDR3 is 16 residues. The V and J ends lost 3 bases and 1 base respectively, with 12 bases between them. Germline CDR1 MGHRA, CDR2 YSYEKL. Here the CDR3 DNA reads TGCGCCAGCAGCCAGGAGTCGCGACTGAACACCGGGGAGCTGTTTTTT. As protein: CASSQESRLNTGELFF.

This clone was observed a few times. This chain uses TRBV6-1 with TRBJ1-1; D not resolved. Per germline, CDR1 MNHNS and CDR2 SASEGT. V gave up 6 bases and J gave up 0 bases, with 8 bases separating them. The CDR3 is 13 residues long. The CDR3 loop reads CASSPTVNTEAFF. The CDR3 DNA follows: TGTGCCAGCAGCCCTACAGTGAACACTGAAGCTTTCTTT.

This clone was seen just once. The chain links TRBV7-2 to TRBJ2-1; 12 nucleotides line up with TRBD2. CDR1 and CDR2 (germline): SGHTA, FQGNSA. CDR3 length equals 18 residues. Trimming at V came to 3 bases and at J to 0 bases, leaving 6 bases not matched to a gene. CDR3 sequence (DNA): TGTGCCAGCAGCTTCATGACTAGCGGGAGTAGCTCCTACAATGAGCAGTTCTTC. Protein sequence: CASSFMTSGSSSYNEQFF.

The chain is built from TRBV29-1 and TRBJ2-3, with 12 positions matching TRBD2. The germline gives CDR1 SQVTM, CDR2 ANQGSEA. The junction had 6 bases not matched to a gene; V was cut back by 6 bases and J by 5 bases. CDR3 size: 14 residues. In nucleotides, the CDR3 is TGCAGCGTCCTACTAGCGGGAGGCGAAGATACGCAGTATTTT. Translated, it gives CSVLLAGGEDTQYF.

The gene calls are TRBV19 and TRBJ2-5; D is perhaps TRBD2 (5 bases). V lost 6 bases and J 4 bases, leaving 12 bases between the germline ends. This CDR3 has 13 residues. Germline-derived CDR1 and CDR2 are LNHDA and SQIVND (reference sequence). DNA of the CDR3: TGTGCCAGTAGATCGGGGTTTCGAGAGACCCAGTACTTC. Translation: CASRSGFRETQYF.

The chain recombines TRBV5-1 with TRBJ1-2; weak D call: TRBD1 (5 bases). The CDR3 has 15 residues. Germline lookup yields CDR1 SGHRS and CDR2 YFSETQ. Between the trimmed V and J ends, which lost 3 bases and 4 bases, there was a span of 16 bases. The CDR3 spells CASSSGTLVGYGYTF. The CDR3 coding sequence is TGCGCCAGCAGCTCAGGGACTCTTGTGGGCTATGGCTACACCTTC.

This clone showed up just a few times. A read error may account for a junction end that differs from germline. This sequence joins TRBV7-9 and TRBJ2-5; D is possibly TRBD2 (7 bases). Germline-derived CDR1 and CDR2 are SEHNR and FQNEAQ (reference sequence). The CDR3 is 15 residues long. Here the CDR3 reads CSSSPEGGLGETQYF. In DNA form, the CDR3 reads TGTTCCAGCAGCCCGGAGGGGGGGCTCGGAGAGACCCAGTACTTC.

The chain has TRBV5-1 and TRBJ2-6; unclear D gene. Trimming stripped 0 bases from V and 1 base from J, with 8 bases between. Germline CDR1 and CDR2: SGHRS and YFSETQ. The CDR3 is 16 residues long. The CDR3 sequence is CASSLVAVSGANVLTF. DNA for the CDR3: TGCGCCAGCAGCTTGGTTGCGGTTTCTGGGGCCAACGTCCTGACTTTC.

Comments on this clone: The CDR3 does not end in the conserved phenylalanine or tryptophan, so this is likely a read error. No DNA is shown, since the ends of the CDR3 on it are uncertain; the CDR3 is the one TCRdb lists. This chain links TRBV27 with TRBJ1-1. Including both end residues, the CDR3 is 8 amino acids long. Germline lookup yields CDR1 MNHEY and CDR2 SMNVEV (reference sequence). CDR3 amino acids: CACGGAPS.

The chain links TRBV6-5 to TRBJ1-5; 7 bases match TRBD1. The CDR3 extends over 16 amino acids. Germline V lookup: CDR1 MNHEY, CDR2 SVGAGI. With 4 bases clipped from V and 2 bases from J, the junction kept 8 bases outside the gene matches. The CDR3 DNA reads as TGTGCCAGCAGTTCCTCGCGACAGGGTGGCAATCAGCCCCAGCATTTT. It translates to CASSSSRQGGNQPQHF.

This clone occurred once. The germline gene is not matched at one end of the junction; a read error may be the cause. The J gene is TRBJ2-2, the V gene TRBV7-2, with 8 bases aligning to TRBD2. Germline V gene sequence: CDR1 SGHTA, CDR2 FQGNSA. This CDR3 is built from 11 residues. The chain's CDR3 is CASSFSGKLFF. In DNA form, the CDR3 reads TGTGCCAGCAGCTTTAGCGGGAAGCTGTTTTTT.

This clone was counted only a few times. The V and J genes are TRBV6-1 and TRBJ1-2; D is perhaps TRBD1 (5 bases). This CDR3 is built from 11 residues. V was clipped by 8 bases and J by 8 bases, with 12 bases between them. Germline CDR1 reads MNHNS; CDR2 reads SASEGT. CDR3 loop: CASGGAEGYTF. The CDR3 nucleotides read TGTGCCAGCGGCGGGGCCGAGGGCTACACCTTC.

The chain carries TRBV5-1 and TRBJ1-4; 8 bases agree with TRBD1. There are 15 residues in the CDR3. Germline values: CDR1 SGHRS, CDR2 YFSETQ. Trimming took 4 bases from V and 4 from J; bases not matched to a gene: 6. The CDR3 is CASSVRQGNNEKLFF. The CDR3 nucleotides read TGCGCCAGCAGCGTGAGACAGGGGAATAATGAAAAACTGTTTTTT.

The V call is TRBV7-2, the J call TRBJ2-2, with unresolved D. V lost 5 bases, J lost 6 bases, and 10 bases lay in between. Germline V gene sequence: CDR1 SGHTA, CDR2 FQGNSA. CDR3 size: 13 residues. The CDR3 is CASSLSMAGELFF. The CDR3 DNA is TGTGCCAGCAGCCTCTCTATGGCCGGGGAGCTGTTTTTT.

The rearrangement uses TRBV4-3 and TRBJ1-6, with 10 bases that match TRBD1. The CDR3 contains 15 residues. Germline CDR1 LGHNA, CDR2 YSLEER. Germline trimming cut 4 bases from V and 7 bases from J; bases unmatched to any gene: 4. CDR3 nucleotides: TGCGCCAGCAGCCGTCAGGGACAGGGGAATTCACCCCTCCACTTT. Its protein product is CASSRQGQGNSPLHF.

The count of this clone is one. This rearrangement joins TRBV19 to TRBJ2-7, with 8 bases that match TRBD1. The trim removed 2 bases at V and 6 bases at J, leaving 9 bases unmatched. This CDR3 has 15 amino acids. Germline-derived CDR1 and CDR2 are LNHDA and SQIVND (reference sequence). The CDR3 bases are TGTGCCAGTAGTATAAGCAGGGGGCTCCCAATCGAGCAGTACTTC. This sequence encodes CASSISRGLPIEQYF.

This chain joins TRBV29-1 and TRBJ2-1; 9 positions agree with TRBD2. Germline loops: CDR1 SQVTM, CDR2 ANQGSEA. Trimming removed 0 bases from V and 1 base from J; junction bases left unmatched: 13. CDR3 length: 19 residues. The CDR3 loop is CSVEDPIAGVPFSYNEQFF. The DNA of the CDR3 is TGCAGCGTTGAAGATCCCATAGCGGGAGTCCCTTTTTCCTACAATGAGCAGTTCTTC.

The CDR3 bases are TGTGCCAGCACCGGGGGGGGTTTTCCCTACGAGCAGTACTTC. Its translation: CASTGGGFPYEQYF. The chain employs TRBV6-1 and TRBJ2-7; 8 nucleotides line up with TRBD2. J lost 2 bases, V lost 7 bases, and 7 bases had no gene match. This CDR3 contains 14 residues. CDR1 is MNHNS and CDR2 is SASEGT in the germline V gene.

The chain uses TRBV6-6 and TRBJ1-2; weak D call: TRBD1 (5 bases). CDR3 length: 15 amino acids. CDR1 is MNHNY, CDR2 SVGAGI, per germline (reference sequence). With 7 bases removed from V and 10 bases from J, the gap between germline ends came to 25 bases. The chain's CDR3 is CASTQRDFNDIDYTF. The DNA of the CDR3 is TGTGCCAGCACCCAACGGGACTTTAATGATATTGACTACACCTTC.

This clone was seen just once. The chain carries TRBV11-3 and TRBJ2-7; TRBD1 matches 8 bases. The V and J ends lost 2 bases and 2 bases, in that order; junction bases with no gene match: 17. Per the germline V gene, CDR1 is SGHNT and CDR2 is YENEEA. The CDR3 has 19 amino acids. CDR3 coding DNA: TGTGCCAGCAGCTTAAGATCCCCGGGACGGGACAGGACCCCCTACGAGCAGTACTTC. This gives the protein CASSLRSPGRDRTPYEQYF.

This chain connects TRBV7-6 to TRBJ2-1, with 9 positions matching TRBD2. The CDR3 is 16 residues long. V was clipped by 2 bases and J by 3 bases; unmatched bases: 5. CDR1 and CDR2 from the germline V gene are SGHVS and FNYEAQ. CDR3 residues: CASSLRAGGLYNEQFF. The CDR3 DNA sequence: TGTGCCAGCAGCTTAAGAGCGGGAGGCCTCTACAATGAGCAGTTCTTC. Full variable domain (remainder filled in from reference TRBV7-6 and TRBJ2-1): GAGVSQSPRYKVTKRGQDVALRCDPISGHVSLYWYRQALGQGPEFLTYFNYEAQQDKSGLPNDRFSAERPEGSISTLTIQRTEQRDSAMYRCASSLRAGGLYNEQFFGPGTRLTVL.

The genes are TRBV5-1 and TRBJ1-2; D uncertain. This CDR3 contains 16 residues. Germline-derived CDR1 and CDR2 are SGHRS and YFSETQ. V gave up 0 bases and J gave up 5 bases, with 17 bases separating them. CDR3 amino acids: CASSLEGISGGYGYTF. The CDR3 DNA reads TGCGCCAGCAGCTTGGAGGGAATTTCCGGAGGGTATGGCTACACCTTC.